These 5 T cell receptor beta chains were sequenced from one sample in a study of blood T cell repertoires in COVID-19. Clones were read by immunoSEQ multiplex PCR, and TCRdb kept only the in-frame ones, dropping some. Of 300,000 or so clones detected, approximately 86% appear once; the ten largest clones hold around 3.7%. The material sequenced was peripheral blood. All receptors derive from a woman aged 45 to 65 with active or convalescent COVID-19.

This rearrangement joins TRBV19 to TRBJ2-7; 10 bases align to TRBD1. Germline assignment: CDR1 LNHDA and CDR2 SQIVND (reference sequence). The V segment lost 5 bases and the J segment 0 bases; nucleotides outside the gene matches: 10. This CDR3 has 17 residues. In DNA, the CDR3 is TGTGCCAGTAGTCCACGGGACAGGGGCGGGAGCTCCTACGAGCAGTACTTC. Protein product: CASSPRDRGGSSYEQYF.

The genes are TRBV19 and TRBJ2-5; 8 bases match TRBD1. The CDR3 runs to 16 residues. The junction had 9 bases not matched to a gene; V was cut back by 2 bases and J by 4 bases. Germline V lookup: CDR1 LNHDA, CDR2 SQIVND (reference sequence). For the CDR3, the DNA is TGTGCCAGTAGTATATTCGCCAGGGGGCTGGGAGAGACCCAGTACTTC. Translated: CASSIFARGLGETQYF.

The chain carries TRBV28 and TRBJ2-1; D remains unclear. The CDR3 covers 13 residues. Germline loops: CDR1 MDHEN, CDR2 SYDVKM. Trimming pared 5 bases from V and 12 bases from J, leaving 17 bases between. The CDR3 DNA sequence: TGTGCCAGCAGTCGCGCCTACTCGATTGGGCAGTTCTTC. Translating it yields CASSRAYSIGQFF.

This chain connects TRBV10-2 to TRBJ2-7; D might be TRBD1 (6 bases). The CDR3 has 14 amino acids. The V gene's germline CDR1 is WSHSY and CDR2 SAAADI. Trimming pared 2 bases from V and 2 bases from J, leaving 10 bases between. CDR3: CASSEIQGPYEQYF. The CDR3 DNA reads TGCGCCAGCAGTGAGATACAGGGCCCCTACGAGCAGTACTTC.

About this clone: Other DNA sequences in the same sample also yield this CDR3. This chain connects TRBV2 to TRBJ1-1, with 9 bases that match TRBD1. Germline V CDR1 and CDR2: SNHLY, FYNNEI. J gave up 8 bases and V 6 bases, and 4 bases lay outside the gene matches. The CDR3 is 12 amino acids. As DNA, the CDR3 is TGTGCCAGCAGGGGACAGGGTGCCGAAGCTTTCTTT. It yields the protein CASRGQGAEAFF.